This TCR beta chain was found in a study of human T cells and chemical hapten exposure. At the level of the study: From small differences in pooled library volume came most of the variation in per-sample TCR yields.

Within the library, unique molecular identifiers were attached to each individual cDNA molecule. Authors' data handling: Per sample, the median was around 100,000 TCRs, with values from around 25,000 to 690,000. From the 5' RACE reads, TCRdb called clonotypes with MiXCR, one entry per CDR3 protein. In this record, the V and J calls reflect TCRdb's handling and not the investigators' own analysis. Among approximately 110,000 distinct CDR3 sequences listed, approximately 19% were seen once. Study-wide findings and caveats: Sensitizing with DPC caused no change in TCRs above 1 in 1000 frequency.

Unfractionated whole blood served as the source for total RNA extraction. Germline CDR1 MNHNS, CDR2 SASEGT. The trim removed 2 bases at V and 6 bases at J, leaving 13 bases unmatched. This CDR3 has 17 residues. On this clonotype: Its antigen is as yet unknown.

This TCR came from a human donor in good health. The chain uses TRBV6-1 and TRBJ1-2, with 9 bases matching TRBD1. CDR3 in DNA: TGTGCCAGCAGTGAATCCCGCCACAGGGGGCTAAACGATGGCTACACCTTC. The encoded protein is CASSESRHRGLNDGYTF.